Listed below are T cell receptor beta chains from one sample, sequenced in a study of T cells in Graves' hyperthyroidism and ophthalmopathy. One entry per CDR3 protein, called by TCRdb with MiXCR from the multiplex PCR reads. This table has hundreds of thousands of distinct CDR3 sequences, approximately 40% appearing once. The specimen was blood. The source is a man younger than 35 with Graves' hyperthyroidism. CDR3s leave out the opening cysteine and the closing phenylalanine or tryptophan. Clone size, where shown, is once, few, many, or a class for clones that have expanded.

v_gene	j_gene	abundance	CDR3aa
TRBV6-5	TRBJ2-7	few	ASSYDGRPYEQY
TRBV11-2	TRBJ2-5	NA	ASSLYGIEETQY
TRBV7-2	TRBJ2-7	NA	ASSPESLTYEQY
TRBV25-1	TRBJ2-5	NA	ASSYARGGETQY
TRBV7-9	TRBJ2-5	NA	ASSLIGYEETQY
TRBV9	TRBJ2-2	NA	ASSEQGGVYTGELF
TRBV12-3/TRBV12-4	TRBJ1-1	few	ASRISTEAF
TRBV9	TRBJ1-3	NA	ASRDGLSGNTIY
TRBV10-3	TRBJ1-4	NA	AISGDRELSEKLF
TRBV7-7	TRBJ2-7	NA	ASSQLAGNEQY
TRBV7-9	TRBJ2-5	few	ASSLKRRRETQY
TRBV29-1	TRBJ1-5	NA	SQEQGSQPQH
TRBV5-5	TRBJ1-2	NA	ASSLLTTSGYGYT
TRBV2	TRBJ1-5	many	ASTIRDMGQPQH
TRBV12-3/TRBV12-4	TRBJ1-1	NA	ASSYRVPNTEAF
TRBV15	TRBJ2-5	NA	ATSRDGQDHQPQY
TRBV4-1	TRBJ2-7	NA	ASSLQTGGSYEQY
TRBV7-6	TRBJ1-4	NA	ASSTDRAPHGKLF
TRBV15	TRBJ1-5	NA	ATSSRQSDQPQH
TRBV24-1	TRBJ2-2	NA	ATSDISGELF
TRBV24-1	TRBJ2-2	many	ATSDRQRTGELF
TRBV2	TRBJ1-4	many	ASSVRAANEKLF
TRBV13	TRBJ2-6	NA	ASSLGEQRGANVPT
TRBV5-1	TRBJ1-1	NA	ASSAGRYTEAF
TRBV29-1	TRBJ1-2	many	SAPDGQGSGYT
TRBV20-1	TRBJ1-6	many	SARTGPDSPLH
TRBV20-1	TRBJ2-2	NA	SADDREGELF
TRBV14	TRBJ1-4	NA	ASSTSTGNDEKLF
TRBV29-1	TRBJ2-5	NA	SVVGTQY
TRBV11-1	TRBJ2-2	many	ASSSAVTNTGELF
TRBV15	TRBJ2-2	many	ATSRTRDLRTGELF
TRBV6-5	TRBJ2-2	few	ASSGGLTGELF
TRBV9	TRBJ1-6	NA	ASSPRGGGYSPLH
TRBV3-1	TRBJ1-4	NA	ASSQRGAANEKLF
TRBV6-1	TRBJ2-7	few	ASRPGRTNYEQY
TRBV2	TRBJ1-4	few	ASSGQVLGKLF
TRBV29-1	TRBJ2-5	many	SVVGETQY
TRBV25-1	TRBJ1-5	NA	ASSEDGTGDSNQPQH
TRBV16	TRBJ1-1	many	ASSQSLGKTERS
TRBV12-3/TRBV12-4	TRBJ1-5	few	ASSFGWETQPQH
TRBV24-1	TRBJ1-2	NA	ATSDPGRNT
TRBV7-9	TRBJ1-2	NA	ASSLSGDFGYT
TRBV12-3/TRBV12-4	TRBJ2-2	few	ASSPDQGTGELF
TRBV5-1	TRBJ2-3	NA	ASSFIGPPTDTQY
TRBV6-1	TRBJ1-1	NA	ASSTGNEERGAF